Following are 27 T cell receptor beta chains from one sample sequenced in a study of T cell changes during pregnancy in multiple sclerosis (dated by TCRdb to the late 2010s). Preparation of the library involved the immunoSEQ multiplex PCR assay. The clones in this table, taken by TCRdb from immuneACCESS, are in-frame only. Not every clone is retained; where verified, under half of the shortfall comes from an unresolved V gene, and the cause of the rest is unknown. In all, the sample holds some 40,000 clones, and roughly 94% of those were seen once. Clones ranked in the top ten supply less than 0.8% of the sample. The sample consisted of CD4+ T cells from peripheral blood mononuclear cells, taken in the third trimester of pregnancy. These receptors were obtained from a female donor with multiple sclerosis, enrolled in a pregnancy study.

CDR3 protein: CASSLHGHEQFF. In DNA, the CDR3 is TGTGCCAGCAGCTTACATGGGCATGAGCAGTTCTTC. The rearrangement links TRBV7-2 to TRBJ2-1, with unresolved D. The length of the CDR3 is 12 residues. V lost 2 bases to trimming and J lost 8 bases, with 7 bases between them. Germline V lookup: CDR1 SGHTA, CDR2 FQGNSA.

J is TRBJ1-2 and V is TRBV5-1, with D maybe TRBD1 (6 bases). Per germline, CDR1 SGHRS and CDR2 YFSETQ. V was cut by 5 bases and J by 2 bases, with 13 bases left in between. The CDR3 covers 14 residues. The CDR3 DNA is TGCGCCAGCAGTCGGGGGGCGACAAACTATGGCTACACCTTC. Translation: CASSRGATNYGYTF.

This rearrangement joins TRBV5-1 to TRBJ1-2; TRBD1 agrees at 7 bases. Trimming took 0 bases from V and 4 from J; bases not matched to a gene: 6. The CDR3 contains 15 residues. The germline CDR1 and CDR2 sequences are SGHRS and YFSETQ. The CDR3 region is CASSLARQGSYGYTF. The CDR3 coding sequence is TGCGCCAGCAGCTTGGCCCGACAGGGATCCTATGGCTACACCTTC.

V gene TRBV7-2 combines with J gene TRBJ2-7, with 10 nucleotides matching TRBD1. The germline CDR1 and CDR2 sequences are SGHTA and FQGNSA. With V trimmed by 1 base and J by 3 bases, 3 bases remained unmatched. The CDR3 covers 15 residues. CDR3 region: CASSLEWTGGYEQYF. The CDR3 nucleotides read TGTGCCAGCAGCTTAGAGTGGACAGGGGGCTACGAGCAGTACTTC.

This chain connects TRBV5-6 to TRBJ1-2, with 9 bases fitting TRBD1. The V gene's germline CDR1 is SGHDT and CDR2 YYEEEE. V was pared by 4 bases and J by 8 bases, with 6 bases of the junction left unmatched. The CDR3 runs 13 residues. The CDR3 sequence is CASSRGQGYGYTF. The CDR3, as DNA: TGTGCCAGCAGCCGGGGACAGGGATACGGCTACACCTTC.

This chain joins TRBV10-3 and TRBJ1-5; D gene ambiguous. Trimming took 8 bases from V and 4 from J, leaving 15 bases between them. The CDR3 contains 14 residues. From germline, CDR1 is ENHRY and CDR2 SYGVKD. CDR3 sequence reads: CAISLGGGNQPQHF. CDR3 nucleotides: TGTGCCATCTCGCTGGGAGGAGGAAATCAGCCCCAGCATTTT.

This chain links TRBV19 with TRBJ2-5; 10 bases map to TRBD1. The germline V gene encodes CDR1 LNHDA and CDR2 SQIVND (reference sequence). The CDR3 is 15 amino acids. Trimming took 6 bases from V and 0 from J; bases not matched to a gene: 4. Written as DNA, the CDR3 is TGTGCCAGTAGAGGGACAGGGGCGTACCAAGAGACCCAGTACTTC. The encoded protein is CASRGTGAYQETQYF.

The chain couples TRBV4-1 to TRBJ2-7; TRBD2 agrees at 9 bases. CDR1 is MGHRA and CDR2 is YSYEKL in the germline V gene. This CDR3 is built from 16 residues. With 2 bases clipped from V and 4 bases from J, the junction kept 9 bases outside the gene matches. In DNA, the CDR3 is TGCGCCAGCAGCCAAAAAGCGAGCGGGGGGCTTTACGAGCAGTACTTC. It encodes CASSQKASGGLYEQYF.

This chain joins TRBV19 and TRBJ1-2; D gene ambiguous. The CDR3 sequence is 13 residues long. Germline CDR1 is LNHDA and CDR2 is SQIVND (reference sequence). Trimming took 3 bases from V and 6 from J, leaving 11 bases between them. Here the CDR3 reads CASSISGKDGYTF. In nucleotides, the CDR3 is TGTGCCAGTAGTATTTCGGGGAAGGATGGCTACACCTTC.

The V and J genes are TRBV28 and TRBJ2-1; 7 bases map to TRBD1. Germline V gives CDR1 MDHEN, CDR2 SYDVKM. The V gene end was trimmed by 4 bases and the J gene end by 8 bases; junction bases not matched to a gene: 11. CDR3 size: 15 residues. The DNA of the CDR3 is TGTGCCAGCAGTTCCGGGACAGTGAAGGGGGATGAGCAGTTCTTC. Amino acids: CASSSGTVKGDEQFF.

The rearrangement uses TRBV19 and TRBJ2-5; TRBD2 is a possible D gene (5 bases). Trimming took off 10 bases at V and 0 bases at J, with 21 bases between the two ends. This CDR3 has 16 residues. The germline V gene has CDR1 LNHDA and CDR2 SQIVND (reference sequence). The CDR3 DNA follows: TGTGCCACTTCTTCCGCCCCGACGGGGTACCAAGAGACCCAGTACTTC. Translated, it gives CATSSAPTGYQETQYF.

The chain is built from TRBV27 and TRBJ2-7, with 10 nucleotides matching TRBD1. There are 15 residues in the CDR3. V lost 5 bases and J lost 0; bases outside the gene matches: 4. Germline V gives CDR1 MNHEY, CDR2 SMNVEV (reference sequence). The CDR3 sequence: CASSTRDRGSYEQYF. CDR3 nucleotide sequence: TGTGCCAGCAGTACCCGGGACAGGGGCTCCTACGAGCAGTACTTC.

The V call is TRBV19, the J call TRBJ1-1; D perhaps matches TRBD1 (5 bases). This CDR3 comprises 18 residues. V was pared by 1 base and J by 5 bases, with 23 bases between. The germline gives CDR1 LNHDA, CDR2 SQIVND (reference sequence). CDR3 region: CASSIGVAGWRLWTEAFF. In DNA, the CDR3 is TGTGCCAGTAGTATAGGTGTGGCAGGGTGGCGTCTATGGACTGAAGCTTTCTTT.

The CDR3: CASSLTFSGSSAYEQYF. For the CDR3, the DNA is TGTGCCAGCAGTTTGACTTTTAGCGGGAGCTCCGCCTACGAGCAGTACTTC. This sequence joins TRBV28 and TRBJ2-7, with 9 bases matching TRBD2. The V segment lost 3 bases and the J segment 2 bases; nucleotides outside the gene matches: 11. The germline CDR1 and CDR2 sequences are MDHEN and SYDVKM. This CDR3 has 17 residues.

The rearrangement links TRBV7-8 to TRBJ2-2, with D unresolved. The CDR3 covers 14 residues. Trimming took 5 bases from V and 1 from J, leaving 8 bases between them. CDR1 is SGHVS and CDR2 is FQNEAQ in the germline V gene. CDR3 DNA: TGTGCCAGCAGCCCCCGGGTGAACACCGGGGAGCTGTTTTTT. Its translation: CASSPRVNTGELFF.

The chain joins TRBV28 to TRBJ1-1; D is unclear. The V gene's germline CDR1 is MDHEN and CDR2 SYDVKM. V was cut by 10 bases and J by 3 bases, with 12 bases left in between. The CDR3 sequence is 12 residues long. The CDR3 DNA is TGTGCCACGGCCTCAGCGCACACTGAAGCTTTCTTT. It translates to CATASAHTEAFF.

This chain uses TRBV28 with TRBJ1-5; D is perhaps TRBD1 (5 bases). CDR3 length: 14 amino acids. The germline CDR1 and CDR2 sequences are MDHEN and SYDVKM. The germline V and J ends were trimmed by 5 bases and 5 bases, with 13 bases remaining between them. This CDR3 reads CASSPIGGDQPQHF. CDR3 DNA sequence: TGTGCCAGCAGTCCGATCGGGGGGGATCAGCCCCAGCATTTT. The full variable domain, rest sourced from reference TRBV28 and TRBJ1-5, is DVKVTQSSRYLVKRTGEKVFLECVQDMDHENMFWYRQDPGLGLRLIYFSYDVKMKEKGDIPEGYSVSREKKERFSLILESASTNQTSMYLCASSPIGGDQPQHFGDGTRLSIL.

The chain combines TRBV7-2 with TRBJ2-1; a weak D match, TRBD2 (5 bases). Germline values: CDR1 SGHTA, CDR2 FQGNSA. V lost 1 base to trimming and J lost 4 bases, with 14 bases between them. This CDR3 contains 16 residues. The CDR3 is CASSLVSGIRYNEQFF. The CDR3 nucleotides read TGTGCCAGCAGCTTAGTTTCCGGGATAAGGTACAATGAGCAGTTCTTC.

CDR3 sequence reads: CASRLTGPTYEQYF. In DNA, the CDR3 is TGTGCCAGCAGACTCACAGGGCCCACCTACGAGCAGTACTTC. This chain links TRBV28 with TRBJ2-7; D possibly corresponds to TRBD1 (6 bases). CDR1 is MDHEN and CDR2 is SYDVKM in the germline V gene. There are 14 residues in the CDR3. The germline V and J ends were trimmed by 6 bases and 2 bases, with 14 bases remaining between them.

The rearrangement uses TRBV6-4 and TRBJ2-2; TRBD2 is a possible D gene (5 bases). The CDR3 consists of 13 residues. CDR1 is MRHNA and CDR2 is SNTAGT in the germline V gene. V shed 3 bases and J shed 3 bases, with 5 bases lying between them. The CDR3 region is CASSEADTGELFF. In nucleotides, the CDR3 is TGTGCCAGCAGTGAAGCGGACACCGGGGAGCTGTTTTTT.

This clone appeared once. The V and J genes are TRBV12-5 and TRBJ1-1; TRBD1 matches 7 bases. The CDR3 runs to 17 residues. Unmatched junction bases numbered 9, after V lost 0 bases and J lost 2 bases. Germline CDR1 is LGHNT and CDR2 is FRNRAP. CDR3 amino acids: CASGLVLGGQLNTEAFF. The CDR3 nucleotides are TGTGCTAGTGGTTTGGTACTGGGGGGACAGCTTAACACTGAAGCTTTCTTT.

V is TRBV11-1 and J is TRBJ2-7; 8 positions match TRBD1. Germline lookup yields CDR1 SGHAT and CDR2 FQDESV (reference sequence). This CDR3 has 15 residues. The V and J ends lost 2 bases and 4 bases, in that order; junction bases with no gene match: 7. The CDR3 DNA reads TGTGCCAGCAGCTTATCCCCAGGGGGCTTGTACGAGCAGTACTTC. Protein sequence: CASSLSPGGLYEQYF. The complete variable domain, with remaining parts taken from reference TRBV11-1 and TRBJ2-7, reads EAEVAQSPRYKITEKSQAVAFWCDPISGHATLYWYRQILGQGPELLVQFQDESVVDDSQLPKDRFSAERLKGVDSTLKIQPAELGDSAMYLCASSLSPGGLYEQYFGPGTRLTVT.

The chain employs TRBV6-1 and TRBJ1-2; 9 bases are shared with TRBD1. Germline V gene lookup returns CDR1 MNHNS and CDR2 SASEGT. J gave up 5 bases and V 0 bases, and 10 bases lay outside the gene matches. This CDR3 region has 17 residues. The CDR3 loop reads CASSEALRTGASYGYTF. The CDR3 DNA is TGTGCCAGCAGTGAAGCGCTTCGGACAGGGGCGAGTTATGGCTACACCTTC.

This clone was seen a few times. V usage is TRBV10-3 and J usage is TRBJ2-4, with D possibly matching TRBD2 (5 bases). This CDR3 is 16 amino acids long. Germline CDR1 is ENHRY and CDR2 is SYGVKD. The V gene lost 1 base and the J gene lost 0 bases, with 10 bases spanning the gap. CDR3: CAISELAGLAKNIQYF. The CDR3 DNA sequence: TGTGCCATCAGTGAGTTAGCAGGACTAGCCAAAAACATTCAGTACTTC.

This rearrangement joins TRBV14 to TRBJ2-7, with D maybe TRBD1 (6 bases). From germline, CDR1 is SGHDN and CDR2 FVKESK. V gave up 1 base and J gave up 6 bases, with 16 bases separating them. The CDR3 contains 15 residues. CDR3 amino acids: CASSQALGAVGEQYF. The CDR3 DNA reads TGTGCCAGCAGCCAAGCTTTGGGGGCGGTCGGCGAGCAGTACTTC.

The rearrangement uses TRBV6-4 and TRBJ1-1; 7 nucleotides align to TRBD1. CDR3 size: 19 residues. The V segment lost 2 bases and the J segment 1 base; nucleotides outside the gene matches: 16. Germline CDR1 reads MRHNA; CDR2 reads SNTAGT. The CDR3 region has the DNA TGTGCCAGCAGTGACCCCAAGGGACAGCCCTCTGTGGCGAACACTGAAGCTTTCTTT. Translated, it gives CASSDPKGQPSVANTEAFF.

The chain employs TRBV6-1 and TRBJ2-5, with 7 bases fitting TRBD1. Trimming at V came to 2 bases and at J to 4 bases, leaving 7 bases not matched to a gene. The CDR3 covers 15 residues. CDR1 and CDR2 from the germline V gene are MNHNS and SASEGT. The chain's CDR3 is CASSELRTGPETQYF. The CDR3 DNA reads as TGTGCCAGCAGTGAATTGCGGACAGGACCAGAGACCCAGTACTTC.